One sample yielded the 18 T cell receptor beta chains listed below, sequenced in a study of a mutant IDH1 vaccine in newly diagnosed glioma. The antigens for these receptors are not known. This table comes from immunoSEQ multiplex PCR, and its TCRdb copy is limited to in-frame clones, with some not included. The sample records around 30,000 clones, approximately 89% being singletons. Time point: week 47, end of study. All doses held 300 ug of mutant IDH1 20-mer peptide, with topical imiquimod. Sequenced here: PBMCs, sampled from a glioma patient whose treatment included an IDH1 peptide vaccine. Receptors were obtained from a man between 40 and 49 years old with glioma.

The V call is TRBV4-3, the J call TRBJ2-7; perhaps TRBD2 as D (6 bases). The CDR3 is made up of 14 amino acids. From germline, CDR1 is LGHNA and CDR2 YSLEER. V was clipped by 4 bases and J by 7 bases, with 17 bases between them. As DNA, the CDR3 is TGCGCCAGCAGCCGAGAGGGGAGGCTAGCGGAGCAGTACTTC. Amino acid sequence: CASSREGRLAEQYF.

The gene calls are TRBV4-1 and TRBJ2-7; no clear D. CDR3 length: 16 residues. V lost 0 bases and J lost 3, with 15 bases in between. The germline gives CDR1 MGHRA, CDR2 YSYEKL. CDR3 region: CASSQDPRLSLYEQYF. CDR3 bases: TGCGCCAGCAGCCAAGATCCAAGGCTTTCTCTCTACGAGCAGTACTTC.

J is TRBJ2-1 and V is TRBV2, with 9 bases matching TRBD1. The junction had 4 bases not matched to a gene; V was cut back by 4 bases and J by 9 bases. Germline V gene lookup returns CDR1 SNHLY and CDR2 FYNNEI. CDR3 length: 13 amino acids. In DNA, the CDR3 is TGTGCCAGCAGTGGGGACAGGGTGAGTGAGCAGTTCTTC. It translates to CASSGDRVSEQFF.

This clone was counted between two and nine times. This sequence joins TRBV2 and TRBJ2-3; D is possibly TRBD1 or TRBD2 (6 bases each). This CDR3 has 14 amino acids. The V end lost 6 bases, the J end lost 4 bases, and 14 bases lay between the germline ends. CDR1 and CDR2 (germline): SNHLY, FYNNEI. The CDR3: CASSLWGAPDTQYF. In nucleotides, the CDR3 is TGTGCCAGCAGCCTTTGGGGGGCTCCAGATACGCAGTATTTT.

The chain is built from TRBV27 and TRBJ2-7, with no clear D. Trimming took 2 bases from V and 4 from J, leaving 9 bases between them. The CDR3 is 13 amino acids. Germline V lookup: CDR1 MNHEY, CDR2 SMNVEV (reference sequence). CDR3 sequence: CASSLGGEYEQYF. In nucleotides, the CDR3 is TGTGCCAGCAGTTTAGGTGGGGAATACGAGCAGTACTTC.

The V gene is TRBV7-3, the J gene TRBJ2-3, with 7 nucleotides matching TRBD1. The CDR3 spans 18 residues. V lost 5 bases, J lost 5 bases, and 19 bases stayed unmatched. CDR1 and CDR2 (germline): SGHTA, FQGTGA. This CDR3 is CASSAAGTERARGDTQYF. CDR3 nucleotides: TGTGCCAGCAGCGCAGCCGGGACAGAGAGGGCTAGAGGAGATACGCAGTATTTT.

This clone was seen a single time. The chain joins TRBV5-4 to TRBJ1-2, with unresolved D. CDR3 length: 15 amino acids. Germline CDR1 reads SGHNT; CDR2 reads YYREEE (reference sequence). Trimming removed 0 bases from V and 2 bases from J, with 11 bases in between. CDR3 in amino acids: CASSLVGRTNYGYTF. As DNA, the CDR3 is TGTGCCAGCAGCTTGGTGGGCAGGACCAACTATGGCTACACCTTC.

The gene calls are TRBV4-1 and TRBJ2-5; maybe TRBD2 (7 bases). The CDR3 extends over 17 amino acids. Trimming removed 1 base from V and 1 base from J, with 16 bases in between. The germline gives CDR1 MGHRA, CDR2 YSYEKL. The CDR3 here is CASSQAWGLAAQETQYF. The CDR3 DNA follows: TGCGCCAGCAGCCAAGCCTGGGGGCTAGCGGCCCAAGAGACCCAGTACTTC.

The gene calls are TRBV5-6 and TRBJ1-6, with unresolved D. This CDR3 is built from 13 residues. V was shortened by 4 bases and J by 6 bases, with 8 bases between the two germline ends. Germline V CDR1 and CDR2: SGHDT, YYEEEE. CDR3 loop: CASSPTVNSPLHF. CDR3 DNA: TGTGCCAGCAGCCCGACGGTTAATTCACCCCTCCACTTT.

This clone was found once. The gene calls are TRBV7-6 and TRBJ2-2, with D perhaps TRBD2 (6 bases). The V end lost 2 bases, the J end lost 6 bases, and 16 bases lay between the germline ends. Germline assignment: CDR1 SGHVS and CDR2 FNYEAQ. The CDR3 contains 16 residues. CDR3 sequence (DNA): TGTGCCAGCAGCTTACGCCCAGGGCGGGGCGCCGGGGAGCTGTTTTTT. This translates into CASSLRPGRGAGELFF.

This clone was recorded only once. V usage is TRBV7-8 and J usage is TRBJ2-1; TRBD1 might be the D (5 bases). This CDR3 is built from 15 residues. V lost 1 base and J 8 bases, leaving 15 bases between the germline ends. Germline-derived CDR1 and CDR2 are SGHVS and FQNEAQ. As DNA, the CDR3 is TGTGCCAGCAGCTTAGTCAGGGTTAGTACCCATGAGCAGTTCTTC. Translation gives CASSLVRVSTHEQFF. The whole variable domain, remainder taken from reference TRBV7-8 and TRBJ2-1, is GAGVSQSPRYKVAKRGQDVALRCDPISGHVSLFWYQQALGQGPEFLTYFQNEAQLDKSGLPSDRFFAERPEGSVSTLKIQRTQQEDSAVYLCASSLVRVSTHEQFFGPGTRLTVL.

The chain combines TRBV7-9 with TRBJ2-5; no reliable D call. The germline V gene encodes CDR1 SEHNR and CDR2 FQNEAQ (reference sequence). Trimming left V 6 bases short and J 5 bases short, with 16 bases between. This CDR3 spans 14 amino acids. In DNA, the CDR3 is TGTGCCAGCAGTCCCCGGGTGCCTTGGGAGACCCAGTACTTC. It is translated as CASSPRVPWETQYF.

The rearrangement links TRBV5-1 to TRBJ1-6, with unresolved D. This CDR3 spans 12 amino acids. Trimming removed 4 bases from V and 7 bases from J, with 6 bases in between. The germline V gene encodes CDR1 SGHRS and CDR2 YFSETQ. The CDR3 DNA is TGCGCCAGCAGCCCAGAGAATTCACCCCTCCACTTT. Translating gives CASSPENSPLHF.

Regarding this clone: At the DNA level, this CDR3 is encoded by other sequences in the same sample as well. The rearrangement joins TRBV6-6 to TRBJ2-7; no firm D call. Germline V gene lookup returns CDR1 MNHNY and CDR2 SVGAGI (reference sequence). V was trimmed by 0 bases and J by 1 base, leaving 7 bases between them. The CDR3 has 14 amino acids. CDR3: CASSYSPASYEQYF. The CDR3 DNA sequence: TGTGCCAGCAGTTACTCTCCAGCATCCTACGAGCAGTACTTC.

This sequence joins TRBV2 and TRBJ1-3; D remains ambiguous. The ends were cut back, 1 base at V and 1 base at J, with 8 bases in the middle. Germline assignment: CDR1 SNHLY and CDR2 FYNNEI. The CDR3 has 15 residues. The CDR3 reads CASSEVGASGNTIYF. Here the CDR3 DNA reads TGTGCCAGCAGTGAAGTGGGAGCTTCTGGAAACACCATATATTTT.

The chain combines TRBV28 with TRBJ1-1; TRBD1 matches at 9 bases. Germline V lookup: CDR1 MDHEN, CDR2 SYDVKM. This CDR3 comprises 14 residues. After removal of 5 bases from V and 10 bases from J, the junction contained 11 bases not matched to a gene. The CDR3 reads CASSPSGTGFRAFF. CDR3 bases: TGTGCCAGCAGTCCGTCTGGGACAGGGTTTCGAGCTTTCTTT.

The J gene is TRBJ1-1, the V gene TRBV28; a possible D gene is TRBD1 (6 bases). The length of the CDR3 is 15 residues. Trimming pared 5 bases from V and 0 bases from J, leaving 13 bases between. Per germline, CDR1 MDHEN and CDR2 SYDVKM. DNA for the CDR3: TGTGCCAGCAGTCCCTCGGACAGCATGAACACTGAAGCTTTCTTT. This sequence encodes CASSPSDSMNTEAFF.

The chain employs TRBV6-1 and TRBJ1-1, with a possible D match to TRBD1 (5 bases). V shed 5 bases and J shed 3 bases, with 10 bases lying between them. The length of the CDR3 is 13 residues. Germline CDR1 MNHNS, CDR2 SASEGT. The DNA of the CDR3 is TGTGCCAGCAGTTTCTTCAGGGACACTGAAGCTTTCTTT. Translated, it gives CASSFFRDTEAFF.